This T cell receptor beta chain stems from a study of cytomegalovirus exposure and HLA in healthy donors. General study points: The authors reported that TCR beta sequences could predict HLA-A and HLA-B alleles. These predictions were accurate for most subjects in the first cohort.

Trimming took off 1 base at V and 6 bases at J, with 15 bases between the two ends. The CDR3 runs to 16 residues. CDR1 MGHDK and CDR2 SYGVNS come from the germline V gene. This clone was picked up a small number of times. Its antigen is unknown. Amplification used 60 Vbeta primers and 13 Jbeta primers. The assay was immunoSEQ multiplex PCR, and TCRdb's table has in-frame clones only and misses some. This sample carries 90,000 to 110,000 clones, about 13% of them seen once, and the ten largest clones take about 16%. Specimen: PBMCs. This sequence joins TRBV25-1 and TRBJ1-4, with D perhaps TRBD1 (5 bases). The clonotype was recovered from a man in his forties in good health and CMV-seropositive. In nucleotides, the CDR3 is TGTGCCAGCAGTGAATGGGGTGGGGCCCCTGATGAAAAACTGTTTTTT. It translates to CASSEWGGAPDEKLFF.